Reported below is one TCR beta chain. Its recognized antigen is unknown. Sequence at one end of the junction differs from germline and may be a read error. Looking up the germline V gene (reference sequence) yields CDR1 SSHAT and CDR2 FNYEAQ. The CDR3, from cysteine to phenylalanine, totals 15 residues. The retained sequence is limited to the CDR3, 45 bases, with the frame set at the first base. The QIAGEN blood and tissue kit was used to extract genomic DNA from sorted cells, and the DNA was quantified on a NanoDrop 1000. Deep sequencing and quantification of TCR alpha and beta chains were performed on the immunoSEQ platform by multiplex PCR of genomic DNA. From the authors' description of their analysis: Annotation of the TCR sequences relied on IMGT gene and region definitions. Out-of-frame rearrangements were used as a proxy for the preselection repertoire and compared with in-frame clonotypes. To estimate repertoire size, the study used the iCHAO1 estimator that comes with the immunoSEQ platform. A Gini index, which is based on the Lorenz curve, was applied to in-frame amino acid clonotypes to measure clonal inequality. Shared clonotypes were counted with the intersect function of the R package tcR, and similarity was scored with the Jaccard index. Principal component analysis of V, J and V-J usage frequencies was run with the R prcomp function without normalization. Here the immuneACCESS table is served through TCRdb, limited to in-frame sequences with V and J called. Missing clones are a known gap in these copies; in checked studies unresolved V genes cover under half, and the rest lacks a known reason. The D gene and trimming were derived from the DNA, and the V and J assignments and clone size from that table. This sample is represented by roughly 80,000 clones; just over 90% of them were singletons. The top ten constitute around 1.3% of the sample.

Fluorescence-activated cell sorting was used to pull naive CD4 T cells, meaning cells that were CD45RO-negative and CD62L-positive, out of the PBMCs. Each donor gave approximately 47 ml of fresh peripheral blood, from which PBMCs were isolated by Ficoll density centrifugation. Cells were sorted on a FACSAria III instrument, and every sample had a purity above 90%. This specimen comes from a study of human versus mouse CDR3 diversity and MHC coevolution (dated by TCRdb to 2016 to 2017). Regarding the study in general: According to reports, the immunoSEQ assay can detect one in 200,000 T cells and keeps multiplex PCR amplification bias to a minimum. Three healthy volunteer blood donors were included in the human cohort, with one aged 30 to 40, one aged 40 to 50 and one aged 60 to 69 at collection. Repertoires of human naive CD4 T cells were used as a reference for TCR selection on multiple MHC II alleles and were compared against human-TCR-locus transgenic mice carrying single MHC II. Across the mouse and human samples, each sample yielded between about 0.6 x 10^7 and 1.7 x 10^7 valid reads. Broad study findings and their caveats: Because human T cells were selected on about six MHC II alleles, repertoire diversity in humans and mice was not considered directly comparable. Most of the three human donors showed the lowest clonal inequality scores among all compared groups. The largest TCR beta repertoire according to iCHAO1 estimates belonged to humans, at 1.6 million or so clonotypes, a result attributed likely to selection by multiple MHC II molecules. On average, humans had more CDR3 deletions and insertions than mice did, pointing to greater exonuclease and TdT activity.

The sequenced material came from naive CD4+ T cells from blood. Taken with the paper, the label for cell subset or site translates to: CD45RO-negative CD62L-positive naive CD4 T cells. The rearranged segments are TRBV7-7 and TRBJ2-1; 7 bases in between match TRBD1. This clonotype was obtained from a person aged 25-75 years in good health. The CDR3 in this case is CASSLNRGNYNEQFF. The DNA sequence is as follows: TGTGCTAGCAGCTTAAACAGGGGAAACTACAATGAGCAGTTCTTC.